This is a list of T cell receptor beta chains from one sample in a study of blood T cell repertoires in COVID-19. Only in-frame clones appear in the TCRdb table, and some are missing; sequencing was by immunoSEQ multiplex PCR. Here the sample spans 100,000 or so clones, about 89% being singletons. The sample comprised peripheral blood. All receptors derive from a woman younger than 45 with acute or convalescent COVID-19. Each CDR3 is given with its conserved first and last residue. D genes are given only for firm matches. Clone size is stated in some rows and not others, as once, few, many or a class when expanded.

V	D	size	J	CDR3	DNA
TRBV12-3/TRBV12-4	.	.	TRBJ2-2	CASRTGNTGELFF	TGTGCCAGCCGTACGGGTAACACCGGGGAGCTGTTTTTT
TRBV7-9	TRBD1	.	TRBJ2-7	CASSFPTGPEQYF	TGTGCCAGCAGCTTCCCGACAGGGCCCGAGCAGTACTTC
TRBV7-9	.	.	TRBJ1-4	CASSFEIRQQDATNEKLFF	TGTGCCAGCAGCTTCGAGATCCGGCAGCAGGATGCAACTAATGAAAAACTGTTTTTT
TRBV12-3/TRBV12-4	.	.	TRBJ1-1	CATGGATEAFF	TGTGCCACTGGGGGGGCCACTGAAGCTTTCTTT
TRBV28	.	.	TRBJ2-1	CASSFLGQGGNYNEQFF	TGTGCCAGCAGTTTTCTAGGACAGGGAGGGAACTACAATGAGCAGTTCTTC
TRBV28	.	.	TRBJ2-1	CASSLSSHRVNEQFF	TGTGCCAGCAGTTTATCTAGCCATCGAGTAAATGAGCAGTTCTTC
TRBV12-3/TRBV12-4	TRBD1	once	TRBJ1-4	CASSYGEGAKLFF	TGTGCCAGCAGTTACGGAGAGGGGGCTAAACTGTTTTTT
TRBV6-6	TRBD1	.	TRBJ1-1	CASSYGGGIGNTEAFF	TGTGCCAGCAGTTATGGAGGGGGCATCGGGAACACTGAAGCTTTCTTT
TRBV10-3	TRBD2	.	TRBJ2-5	CAISSSGVETQYF	TGTGCCATCAGTTCTAGCGGGGTGGAGACCCAGTACTTC
TRBV5-8	TRBD1	.	TRBJ1-4	CASSAGGTGAFGNEKLFF	TGTGCCAGCAGCGCTGGGGGGACAGGGGCATTCGGGAATGAAAAACTGTTTTTT
TRBV6-6	.	.	TRBJ1-3	CASSPGQHYSGNTIYF	TGTGCCAGCAGTCCAGGACAGCACTACTCTGGAAACACCATATATTTT
TRBV6-5	TRBD1	.	TRBJ1-1	CASSSTGYTNTEAFF	TGTGCCAGCAGCTCGACAGGGTATACGAACACTGAAGCTTTCTTT
TRBV5-8	.	.	TRBJ2-2	CASTIYGGERELFF	TGTGCCAGCACCATATACGGGGGTGAGAGGGAGCTGTTTTTT
TRBV6-5	TRBD1	.	TRBJ1-2	CASRGTVEAYGYTF	TGTGCCAGCAGGGGGACAGTTGAGGCCTATGGCTACACCTTC
TRBV27	TRBD2	once	TRBJ2-1	CASSSSLAGGVNEQFF	TGTGCCAGCAGTTCCTCTCTAGCGGGGGGGGTCAATGAGCAGTTCTTC
TRBV21-1	.	.	TRBJ2-2	CASTRQRTWTSGGEAGELFF	TGTGCCAGCACCCGCCAGAGGACCTGGACTAGCGGGGGGGAAGCCGGGGAGCTGTTTTTT
TRBV27	.	once	TRBJ1-2	CASMAPLQGNYGYTF	TGTGCCAGCATGGCTCCCTTGCAGGGGAACTATGGCTACACCTTC
TRBV4-1	TRBD1	.	TRBJ2-1	CASSQAGTGLINEQFF	TGCGCCAGCAGCCAAGCCGGGACAGGCCTGATCAATGAGCAGTTCTTC
TRBV7-9	TRBD1	.	TRBJ1-5	CASSAAGGTVNQPQHF	TGTGCCAGCAGCGCCGCGGGGGGGACAGTTAATCAGCCCCAGCATTTT
TRBV5-1	.	.	TRBJ2-3	CASSLGFKEDTQYF	TGCGCCAGCAGCTTGGGATTTAAGGAGGATACGCAGTATTTT
TRBV20-1	.	.	TRBJ2-1	CRVGGNNEQFF	TGCAGGGTAGGAGGGAACAATGAGCAGTTCTTC
TRBV7-2	.	.	TRBJ2-2	CASSLAPLNTGELFF	TGTGCCAGCAGCTTAGCTCCCTTAAACACCGGGGAGCTGTTTTTT
TRBV2	.	.	TRBJ1-1	CASSGGVYRSEAFF	TGTGCCAGCAGTGGGGGGGTCTACAGGAGTGAAGCTTTCTTT
TRBV7-4	.	.	TRBJ1-6	CANRFGDSPLHF	TGTGCCAACAGATTCGGGGATTCACCCCTCCACTTT
TRBV29-1	TRBD1	.	TRBJ2-3	CSVDPDRGADTQYF	TGCAGCGTTGACCCGGACAGGGGGGCAGATACGCAGTATTTT
TRBV5-6	.	.	TRBJ2-7	CASSLAPGPNEQYF	TGTGCCAGCAGCTTGGCCCCAGGGCCAAATGAGCAGTACTTC
TRBV27	.	.	TRBJ2-1	CASSFWRSGSYNEQFF	TGTGCCAGCAGTTTTTGGCGGTCCGGCTCCTACAATGAGCAGTTCTTC
TRBV25-1	.	.	TRBJ2-1	CASSEPSGRSYNEQFF	TGTGCCAGCAGTGAGCCCAGCGGACGATCCTACAATGAGCAGTTCTTC
TRBV12-3/TRBV12-4	TRBD1	.	TRBJ2-7	CASGTGMNEQYF	TGTGCCAGTGGGACAGGGATGAACGAGCAGTACTTC
TRBV7-9	TRBD1	.	TRBJ1-2	CASSLTGGDYNYGYTF	TGTGCCAGCAGCTTGACAGGGGGCGATTATAACTATGGCTACACCTTC
TRBV9	.	.	TRBJ2-7	CASSEQGYEQYF	TGTGCCAGCAGCGAACAGGGCTACGAGCAGTACTTC